The 26 T cell receptor beta chains given below trace back to one sample, sequenced in a study of CD8+CD57+ T cells in acquired aplastic anemia. Sequenced patients had shown CD8+CD57+ cell expansion by flow cytometry. CDR3 and TCR beta VDJ profiling relied on a genomic DNA template. TCRdb itself ran the reads through MiXCR, one entry per CDR3 protein. The sample shows more than 45,000 distinct CDR3 sequences, approximately 50% of them seen only once. Material: sorted CD4+, CD8+, or CD8+CD57+ T cells (not recorded which) from PBMCs. Receptors originate from a human donor with aplastic anemia.

A few counts support this clonotype. The chain combines TRBV9 with TRBJ2-3, with D perhaps matching TRBD2 (7 bases). CDR3 length equals 15 residues. Germline assignment: CDR1 SGDLS and CDR2 YYNGEE. V lost 2 bases and J lost 6, with 16 bases in between. CDR3 nucleotides: TGTGCCAGCAGCGTCCTACATGGGGGGGCGGATACGCAGTATTTT. Residues: CASSVLHGGADTQYF.

This clonotype was counted ten times or more. Sequence at one end of the junction differs from germline and may be a read error. The rearrangement joins TRBV3-1 to TRBJ1-2, with 7 bases aligning to TRBD1. Germline V gene sequence: CDR1 LGHDT, CDR2 YNNKEL (reference sequence). CDR3 length: 15 residues. The CDR3 loop reads CASRQDTRGEYGYTF. CDR3 nucleotide sequence: TGTGCCAGCAGGCAAGATACCAGGGGGGAATATGGCTACACCTTC.

The chain combines TRBV20-1 with TRBJ2-1; D is unresolved. CDR1 and CDR2 (germline): DFQATT, SNEGSKA (reference sequence). The V gene lost 3 bases and the J gene lost 4 bases, with 16 bases spanning the gap. The CDR3 loop spans 15 amino acids. CDR3 residues: CSASPTEQPYNEQFF. The CDR3 DNA reads as TGCAGTGCTAGCCCTACAGAGCAACCATACAATGAGCAGTTCTTC.

Details on this clonotype: A much larger clone differs from this one at a single base, so this may be a read error. Since no conserved phenylalanine or tryptophan closes the CDR3, a read error is the likely cause. The CDR3 DNA reads as TGTGCCAGCAGTTACTCGACGGGGGGGGATGAGCAGTTCTTA. As protein: CASSYSTGGDEQFL. This sequence joins TRBV6-5 and TRBJ2-1; TRBD2 aligns across 8 bases. In germline, CDR1 is MNHEY, CDR2 SVGAGI. The CDR3 spans 14 residues. With 0 bases clipped from V and 8 bases from J, the junction kept 3 bases outside the gene matches.

The chain carries TRBV7-2 and TRBJ2-3, with 9 bases identical to TRBD2. Looked up from germline, CDR1 is SGHTA and CDR2 is FQGNSA. The CDR3 length is 18 residues. Germline trimming cut 0 bases from V and 0 bases from J; bases unmatched to any gene: 7. The CDR3 here is CASSLAASGERSTDTQYF. The CDR3 region has the DNA TGTGCCAGCAGCTTAGCGGCTAGCGGGGAGAGGAGCACAGATACGCAGTATTTT. The full variable domain, its missing parts supplied by reference TRBV7-2 and TRBJ2-3, is GAGVSQSPSNKVTEKGKDVELRCDPISGHTALYWYRQSLGQGLEFLIYFQGNSAPDKSGLPSDRFSAERTGGSVSTLTIQRTQQEDSAVYLCASSLAASGERSTDTQYFGPGTRLTVL.

The chain combines TRBV29-1 with TRBJ2-1; TRBD2 aligns across 12 bases. This CDR3 contains 15 residues. The V gene's germline CDR1 is SQVTM and CDR2 ANQGSEA. The junction had 7 bases not matched to a gene; V was cut back by 1 base and J by 9 bases. CDR3 sequence: CSVEGPSGRGGEQFF. CDR3 DNA: TGCAGCGTTGAAGGGCCTAGCGGGAGGGGAGGTGAGCAGTTCTTC.

As regards this clonotype: Since a much larger clone is just one base distant, this may be a read error. The conserved phenylalanine or tryptophan is not found at the CDR3 terminus, so this likely reflects a read error. This chain uses TRBV11-1 with TRBJ2-5; 8 bases align to TRBD1. Germline V gives CDR1 SGHAT, CDR2 FQDESV (reference sequence). The CDR3 runs to 15 residues. J gave up 3 bases and V 5 bases, and 8 bases lay outside the gene matches. The CDR3 DNA is TGTGCCAGCAGCCTGGGACAGGCCGGAAAAGAGACCCAGTACCTC. Its protein product is CASSLGQAGKETQYL.

This clonotype has only a few counts. A read error may explain this, as a much larger clone is one base away. The chain recombines TRBV6-5 with TRBJ2-1; D possibly matches TRBD1 or TRBD2 (5 bases each). Per the germline V gene, CDR1 is MNHEY and CDR2 is SVGAGI. The CDR3 is 15 amino acids. The CDR3 DNA is TGTGCCAGCAGCTACGAGGGGTTCTCCTACAATGGGCAGTTCTTC. The encoded protein is CASSYEGFSYNGQFF.

This clonotype was counted ten times or more. V gene TRBV5-6 combines with J gene TRBJ1-2; TRBD1 is a possible D gene (5 bases). CDR1 SGHDT and CDR2 YYEEEE come from the germline V gene. CDR3 length equals 15 residues. Trimming stripped 3 bases from V and 4 bases from J, with 16 bases between. DNA for the CDR3: TGTGCCAGCAGCTCGGGGGGGGGGTCGGTCTATGGCTACACCTTC. Translation: CASSSGGGSVYGYTF.

The rearrangement links TRBV11-2 to TRBJ1-5; no firm D call. The V and J ends lost 2 bases and 2 bases respectively, with 16 bases between them. This CDR3 is 17 amino acids long. Germline CDR1 reads SGHAT; CDR2 reads FQNNGV. This CDR3 is CASSLFPTARGNQPQHF. CDR3 coding DNA: TGTGCCAGCAGCTTATTTCCTACGGCTAGGGGCAATCAGCCCCAGCATTTT.

This clonotype has just a few counts. A single base separates this from a much larger clone, so it may be a read error. The rearrangement uses TRBV27 and TRBJ1-2, with a tentative D call TRBD1 (6 bases). This CDR3 is built from 15 residues. Germline assignment: CDR1 MNHEY and CDR2 SMNVEV (reference sequence). CDR3 amino acids: CASSLRGGGEGGYIF. CDR3 DNA sequence: TGTGCCAGCTCTTTGAGAGGGGGAGGGGAGGGTGGCTACATCTTC.

This sequence joins TRBV11-1 and TRBJ2-3; 8 bases fit TRBD1. This CDR3 has 15 residues. CDR1 is SGHAT, CDR2 FQDESV, per germline (reference sequence). The V gene end was trimmed by 4 bases and the J gene end by 6 bases; junction bases not matched to a gene: 9. The CDR3 loop is CASSSTRGQSDTQYF. The CDR3 DNA follows: TGTGCCAGCAGCTCAACCAGGGGGCAGAGCGATACGCAGTATTTT.

The rearrangement joins TRBV7-4 to TRBJ1-3; no clear D. CDR1 and CDR2 (germline): SGHVT, SQSDAQ. The CDR3 consists of 15 residues. The ends were cut back, 8 bases at V and 0 bases at J, with 14 bases in the middle. The CDR3 is CASLPADLSGNTIYF. The DNA of the CDR3 is TGTGCCAGCCTCCCGGCGGACCTCTCTGGAAACACCATATATTTT.

This sequence joins TRBV11-1 and TRBJ1-1; D might be TRBD1 (6 bases). Trimming stripped 0 bases from V and 0 bases from J, with 11 bases between. The CDR3 extends over 16 amino acids. Germline V gene sequence: CDR1 SGHAT, CDR2 FQDESV (reference sequence). CDR3 loop: CASSLAGGTMNTEAFF. CDR3 nucleotide sequence: TGTGCCAGCAGCTTAGCAGGGGGAACCATGAACACTGAAGCTTTCTTT.

This clonotype was found once. One end of the junction is discordant with germline, which a read error may explain. The chain links TRBV25-1 to TRBJ2-3; 9 nucleotides align to TRBD1. Germline V CDR1 and CDR2: MGHDK, SYGVNS. This CDR3 has 18 residues. The chain's CDR3 is CATSDLESLGQGTDTQYF. The CDR3 DNA reads TGTGCCACCAGTGATTTGGAGTCCCTTGGACAGGGGACGGATACGCAGTATTTT.

This clonotype was seen many times. The chain is built from TRBV7-8 and TRBJ1-1, with no clear D. V was cut by 0 bases and J by 3 bases, with 8 bases left in between. Looked up from germline, CDR1 is SGHVS and CDR2 is FQNEAQ. The CDR3 contains 14 residues. CDR3: CASSLAGEHTEAFF. CDR3 sequence (DNA): TGTGCCAGCAGCTTAGCTGGGGAACACACTGAAGCTTTCTTT.

This clonotype was counted ten times or more. The chain carries TRBV7-2 and TRBJ2-1; 8 nucleotides align to TRBD2. CDR3 length equals 13 residues. Germline V lookup: CDR1 SGHTA, CDR2 FQGNSA. The ends lost 5 bases at V and 10 bases at J; junction bases unmatched: 7. The CDR3 loop reads CASSPGLAREQFF. The CDR3 DNA is TGTGCCAGCAGCCCCGGACTAGCCAGAGAGCAGTTCTTC.

This clonotype was picked up many times. The J gene is TRBJ1-2, the V gene TRBV5-1, with D unresolved. Germline V CDR1 and CDR2: SGHRS, YFSETQ. V was pared by 0 bases and J by 2 bases, with 14 bases between. This CDR3 comprises 16 residues. In nucleotides, the CDR3 is TGCGCCAGCAGCTTGGATAAGAGAGGGTTAAACTATGGCTACACCTTC. This encodes CASSLDKRGLNYGYTF.

In its sample, this clonotype is medium-sized. This chain joins TRBV2 and TRBJ2-1; 9 nucleotides match TRBD1. The CDR3 is made up of 14 amino acids. Trimming took 6 bases from V and 1 from J; bases not matched to a gene: 1. Germline CDR1 is SNHLY and CDR2 is FYNNEI. This CDR3 reads CASSGTGSYNEQFF. CDR3 nucleotides: TGTGCCAGCAGCGGGACAGGGTCCTACAATGAGCAGTTCTTC.

This clonotype was counted between two and nine times. This chain joins TRBV24-1 and TRBJ2-1; D is perhaps TRBD2 (5 bases). The CDR3 runs 13 residues. The V end lost 4 bases, the J end lost 2 bases, and 5 bases lay between the germline ends. In germline, CDR1 is KGHDR, CDR2 SFDVKD. The CDR3 reads CATSDGAYNEQFF. The DNA of the CDR3 is TGTGCCACCAGTGACGGGGCCTACAATGAGCAGTTCTTC.

In this sample, this clonotype is medium-sized. The rearrangement joins TRBV24-1 to TRBJ2-7; 8 bases align to TRBD2. CDR3 length: 16 residues. Germline V gene sequence: CDR1 KGHDR, CDR2 SFDVKD. The V segment lost 0 bases and the J segment 4 bases; nucleotides outside the gene matches: 7. The CDR3 reads CATSDLRSGGLYEQYV. CDR3 coding DNA: TGTGCCACCAGTGATTTGAGAAGCGGGGGATTGTACGAGCAGTACGTC.

The chain joins TRBV10-3 to TRBJ2-1; unclear D gene. Germline CDR1 ENHRY, CDR2 SYGVKD. The ends were cut back, 2 bases at V and 2 bases at J, with 7 bases in the middle. The CDR3 extends over 14 amino acids. The CDR3 region is CAISEEETYNEQFF. The CDR3 region has the DNA TGTGCCATCAGTGAGGAGGAAACCTACAATGAGCAGTTCTTC.

The chain recombines TRBV15 with TRBJ2-7; a weak D match, TRBD2 (6 bases). V was trimmed by 3 bases and J by 2 bases, leaving 17 bases between them. CDR3 length: 16 amino acids. Germline CDR1 LNHNV, CDR2 YYDKDF (reference sequence). The CDR3 reads CATSSGRTGSPYEQYF. CDR3 coding DNA: TGTGCCACCAGCAGTGGGAGGACGGGGTCACCCTACGAGCAGTACTTC.

The DNA for the CDR3 is TGTGCCAGTAGTATACTTATCCGGGATGAAGCTTTCTTT. This encodes CASSILIRDEAFF. The chain couples TRBV19 to TRBJ1-1; no clear D. This CDR3 region has 13 residues. The germline V gene encodes CDR1 LNHDA and CDR2 SQIVND (reference sequence). Trimming left V 2 bases short and J 7 bases short, with 11 bases between.

The CDR3 bases are TGTGCCAGTAATGCAGGACAGGGGAATGGCTACACCTTC. Translating gives CASNAGQGNGYTF. V and J are TRBV19 and TRBJ1-2; the match to TRBD1 covers 9 bases. CDR3 length: 13 amino acids. V trimming: 7 bases; J trimming: 6 bases; junction bases outside the gene matches: 6. CDR1 is LNHDA, CDR2 SQIVND, per germline (reference sequence).

The sample holds many counts of this clonotype. The chain has TRBV6-5 and TRBJ1-2; D is possibly TRBD1 (5 bases). The CDR3 contains 14 residues. Germline CDR1 reads MNHEY; CDR2 reads SVGAGI. Deletions cut 6 bases from V and 8 bases from J, with 19 bases between. The CDR3 protein is CASSSGHRTRGYTF. In DNA form, the CDR3 reads TGTGCCAGCAGCTCTGGACATCGTACCCGGGGCTACACCTTC.